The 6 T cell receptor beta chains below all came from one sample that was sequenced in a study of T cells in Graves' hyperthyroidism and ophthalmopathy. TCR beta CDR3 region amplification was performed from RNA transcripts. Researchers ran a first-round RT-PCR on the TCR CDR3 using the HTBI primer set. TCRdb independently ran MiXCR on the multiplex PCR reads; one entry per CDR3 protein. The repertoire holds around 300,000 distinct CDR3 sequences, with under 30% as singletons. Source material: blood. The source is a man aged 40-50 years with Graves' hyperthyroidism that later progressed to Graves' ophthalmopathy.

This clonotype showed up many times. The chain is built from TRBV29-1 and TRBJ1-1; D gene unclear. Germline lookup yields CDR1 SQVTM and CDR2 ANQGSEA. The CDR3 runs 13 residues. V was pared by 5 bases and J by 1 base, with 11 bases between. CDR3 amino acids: CSVRDDGNTEAFF. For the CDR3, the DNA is TGCAGCGTTAGAGACGACGGGAACACTGAAGCTTTCTTT.

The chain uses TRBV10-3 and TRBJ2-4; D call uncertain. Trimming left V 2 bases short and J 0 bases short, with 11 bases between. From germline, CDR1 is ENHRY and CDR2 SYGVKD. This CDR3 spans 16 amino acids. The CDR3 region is CAISEGSGKAKNIQYF. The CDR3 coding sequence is TGTGCCATCAGTGAGGGCTCAGGAAAAGCCAAAAACATTCAGTACTTC.

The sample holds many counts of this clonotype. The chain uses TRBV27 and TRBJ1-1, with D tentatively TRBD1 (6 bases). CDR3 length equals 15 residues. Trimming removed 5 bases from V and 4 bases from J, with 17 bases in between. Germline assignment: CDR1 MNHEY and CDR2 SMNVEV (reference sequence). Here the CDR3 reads CASSPRRGGGTEAFF. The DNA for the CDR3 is TGTGCCAGCAGTCCTCGCAGGGGCGGGGGCACTGAAGCTTTCTTT.

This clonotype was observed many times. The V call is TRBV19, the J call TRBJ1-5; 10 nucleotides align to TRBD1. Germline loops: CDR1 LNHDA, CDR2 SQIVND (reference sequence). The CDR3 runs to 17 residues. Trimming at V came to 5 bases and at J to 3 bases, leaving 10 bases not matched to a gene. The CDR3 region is CASSPGTGVGNNQPQHF. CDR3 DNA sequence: TGTGCCAGTAGTCCCGGGACAGGGGTTGGGAACAATCAGCCCCAGCATTTT.

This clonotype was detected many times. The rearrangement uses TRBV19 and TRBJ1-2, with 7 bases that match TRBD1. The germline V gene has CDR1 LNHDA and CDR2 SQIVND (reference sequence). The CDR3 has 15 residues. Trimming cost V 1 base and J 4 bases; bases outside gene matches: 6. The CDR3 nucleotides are TGTGCCAGTAGTATAGTGAGGGACAGCACCTATGGCTACACCTTC. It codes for CASSIVRDSTYGYTF.

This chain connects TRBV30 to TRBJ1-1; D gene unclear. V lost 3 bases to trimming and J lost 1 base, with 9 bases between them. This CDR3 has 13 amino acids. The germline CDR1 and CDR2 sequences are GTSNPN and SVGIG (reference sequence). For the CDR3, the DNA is TGTGCCTGGAGGGCATGGGCGAACACTGAAGCTTTCTTT. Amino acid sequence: CAWRAWANTEAFF.